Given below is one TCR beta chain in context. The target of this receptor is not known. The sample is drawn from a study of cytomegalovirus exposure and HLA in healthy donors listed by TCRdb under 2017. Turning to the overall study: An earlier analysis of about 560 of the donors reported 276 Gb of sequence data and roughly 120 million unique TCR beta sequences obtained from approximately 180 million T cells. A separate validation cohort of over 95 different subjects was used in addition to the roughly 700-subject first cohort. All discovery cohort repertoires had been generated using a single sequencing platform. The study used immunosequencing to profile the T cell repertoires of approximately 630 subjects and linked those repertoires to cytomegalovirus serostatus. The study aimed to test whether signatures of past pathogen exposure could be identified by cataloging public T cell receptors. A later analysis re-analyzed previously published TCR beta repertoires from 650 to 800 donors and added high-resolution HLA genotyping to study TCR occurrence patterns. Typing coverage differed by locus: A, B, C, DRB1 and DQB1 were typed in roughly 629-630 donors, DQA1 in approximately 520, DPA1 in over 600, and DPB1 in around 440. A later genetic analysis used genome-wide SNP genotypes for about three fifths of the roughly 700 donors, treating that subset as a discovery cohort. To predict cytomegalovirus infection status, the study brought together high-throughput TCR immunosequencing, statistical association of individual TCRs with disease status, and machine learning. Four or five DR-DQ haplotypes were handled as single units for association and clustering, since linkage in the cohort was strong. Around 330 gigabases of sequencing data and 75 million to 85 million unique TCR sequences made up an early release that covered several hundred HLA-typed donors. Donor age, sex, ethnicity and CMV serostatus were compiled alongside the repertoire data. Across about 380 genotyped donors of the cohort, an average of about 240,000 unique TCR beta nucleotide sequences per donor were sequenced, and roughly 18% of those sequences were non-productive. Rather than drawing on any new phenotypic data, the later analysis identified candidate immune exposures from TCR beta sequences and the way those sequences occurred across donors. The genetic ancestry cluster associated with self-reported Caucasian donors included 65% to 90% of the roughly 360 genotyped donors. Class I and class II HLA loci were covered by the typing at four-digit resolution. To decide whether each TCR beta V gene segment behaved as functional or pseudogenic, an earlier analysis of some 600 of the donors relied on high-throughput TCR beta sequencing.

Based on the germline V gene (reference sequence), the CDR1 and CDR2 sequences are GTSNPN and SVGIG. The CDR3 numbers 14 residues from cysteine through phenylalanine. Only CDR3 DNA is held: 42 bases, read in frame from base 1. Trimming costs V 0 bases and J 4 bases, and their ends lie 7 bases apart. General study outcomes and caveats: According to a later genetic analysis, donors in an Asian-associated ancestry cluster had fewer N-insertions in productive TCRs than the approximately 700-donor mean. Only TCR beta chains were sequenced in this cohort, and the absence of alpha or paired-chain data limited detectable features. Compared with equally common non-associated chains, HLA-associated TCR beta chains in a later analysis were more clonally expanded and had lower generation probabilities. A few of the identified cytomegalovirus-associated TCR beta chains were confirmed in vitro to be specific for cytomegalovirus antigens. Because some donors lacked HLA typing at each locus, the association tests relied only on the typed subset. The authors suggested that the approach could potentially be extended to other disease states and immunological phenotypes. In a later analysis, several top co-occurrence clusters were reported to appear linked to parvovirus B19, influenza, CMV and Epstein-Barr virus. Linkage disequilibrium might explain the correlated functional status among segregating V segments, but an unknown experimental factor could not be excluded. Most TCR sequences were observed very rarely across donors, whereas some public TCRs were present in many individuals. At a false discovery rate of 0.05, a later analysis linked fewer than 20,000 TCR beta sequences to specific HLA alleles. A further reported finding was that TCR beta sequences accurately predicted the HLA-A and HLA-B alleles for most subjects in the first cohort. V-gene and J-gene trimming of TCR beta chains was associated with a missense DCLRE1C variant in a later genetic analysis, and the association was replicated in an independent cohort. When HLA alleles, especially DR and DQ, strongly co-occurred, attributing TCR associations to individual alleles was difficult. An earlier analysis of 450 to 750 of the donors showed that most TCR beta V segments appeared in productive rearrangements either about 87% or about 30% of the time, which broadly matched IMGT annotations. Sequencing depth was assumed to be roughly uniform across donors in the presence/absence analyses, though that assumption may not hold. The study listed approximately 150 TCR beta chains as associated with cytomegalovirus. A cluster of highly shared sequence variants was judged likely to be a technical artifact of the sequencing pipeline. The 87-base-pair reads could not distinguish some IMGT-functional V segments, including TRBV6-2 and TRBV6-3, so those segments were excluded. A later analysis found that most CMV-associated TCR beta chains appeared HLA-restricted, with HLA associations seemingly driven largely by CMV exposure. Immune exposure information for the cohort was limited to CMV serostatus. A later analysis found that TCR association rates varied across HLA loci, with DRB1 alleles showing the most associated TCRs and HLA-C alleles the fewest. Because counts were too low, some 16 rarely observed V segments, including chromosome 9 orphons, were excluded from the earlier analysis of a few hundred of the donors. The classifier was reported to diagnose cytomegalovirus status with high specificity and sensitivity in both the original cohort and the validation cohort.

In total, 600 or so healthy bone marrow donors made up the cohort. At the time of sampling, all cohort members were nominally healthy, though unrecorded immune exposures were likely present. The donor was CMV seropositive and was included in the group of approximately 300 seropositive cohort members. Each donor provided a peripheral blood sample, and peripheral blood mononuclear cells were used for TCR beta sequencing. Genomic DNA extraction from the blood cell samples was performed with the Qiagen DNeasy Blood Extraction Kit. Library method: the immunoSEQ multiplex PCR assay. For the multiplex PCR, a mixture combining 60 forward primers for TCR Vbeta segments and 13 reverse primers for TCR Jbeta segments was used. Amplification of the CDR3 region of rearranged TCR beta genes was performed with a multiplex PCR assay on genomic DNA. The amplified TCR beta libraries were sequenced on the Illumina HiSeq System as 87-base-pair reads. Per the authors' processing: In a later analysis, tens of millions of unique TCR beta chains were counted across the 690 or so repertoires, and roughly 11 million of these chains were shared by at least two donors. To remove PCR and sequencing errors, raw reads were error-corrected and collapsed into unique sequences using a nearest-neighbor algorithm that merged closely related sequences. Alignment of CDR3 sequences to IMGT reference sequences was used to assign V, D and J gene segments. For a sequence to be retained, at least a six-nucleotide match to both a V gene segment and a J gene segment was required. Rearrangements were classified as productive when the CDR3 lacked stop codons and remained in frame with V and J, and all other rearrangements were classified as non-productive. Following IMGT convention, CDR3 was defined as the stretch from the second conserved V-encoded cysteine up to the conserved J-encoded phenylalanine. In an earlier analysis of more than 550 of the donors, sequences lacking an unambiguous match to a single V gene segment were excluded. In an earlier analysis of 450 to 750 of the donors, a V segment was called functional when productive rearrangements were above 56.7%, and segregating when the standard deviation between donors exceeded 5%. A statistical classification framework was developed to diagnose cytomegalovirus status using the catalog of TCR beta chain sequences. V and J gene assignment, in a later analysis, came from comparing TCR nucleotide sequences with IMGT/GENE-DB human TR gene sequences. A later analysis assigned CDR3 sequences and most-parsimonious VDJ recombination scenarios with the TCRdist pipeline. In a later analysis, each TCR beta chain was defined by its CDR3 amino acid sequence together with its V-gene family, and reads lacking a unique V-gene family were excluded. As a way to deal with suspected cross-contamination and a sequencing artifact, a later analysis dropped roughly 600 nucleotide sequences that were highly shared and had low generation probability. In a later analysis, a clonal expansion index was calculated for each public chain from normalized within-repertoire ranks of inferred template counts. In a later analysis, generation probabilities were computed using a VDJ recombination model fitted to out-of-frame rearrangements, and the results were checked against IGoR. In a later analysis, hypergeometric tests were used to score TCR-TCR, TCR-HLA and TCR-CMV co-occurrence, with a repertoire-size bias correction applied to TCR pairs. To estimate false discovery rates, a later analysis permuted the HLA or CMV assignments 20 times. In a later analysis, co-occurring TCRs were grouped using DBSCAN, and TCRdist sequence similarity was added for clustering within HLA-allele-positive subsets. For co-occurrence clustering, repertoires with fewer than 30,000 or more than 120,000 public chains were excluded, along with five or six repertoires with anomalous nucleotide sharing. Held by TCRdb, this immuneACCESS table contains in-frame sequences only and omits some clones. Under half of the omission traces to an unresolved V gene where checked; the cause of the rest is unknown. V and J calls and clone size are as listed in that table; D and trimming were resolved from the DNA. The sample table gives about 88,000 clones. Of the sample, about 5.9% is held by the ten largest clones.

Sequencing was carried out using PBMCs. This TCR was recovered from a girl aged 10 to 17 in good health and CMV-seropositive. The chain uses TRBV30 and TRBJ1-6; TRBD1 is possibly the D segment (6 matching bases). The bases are TGTGCCTGGAGTGTAGGACAGTATAATTCACCCCTCCACTTT. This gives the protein CAWSVGQYNSPLHF.